This T cell receptor (beta chain) was obtained from a study of T cell responses to AZD1222 COVID-19 vaccine (dated by TCRdb to the early 2020s). General notes on the study: Because spike-specific TCR depth and breadth did not differ between the two schedules, AZD1222 recipients who got a second dose at roughly 4 weeks were pooled with those who got a second dose at roughly 12 weeks. TCR sequencing covered roughly 230 trial participants: 207 given two doses of AZD1222 and approximately 26 given two doses of MenACWY control vaccine. Enrollment into the trials was organized by age into subgroups of 18-55, 56-69 and 70-plus years, and those subgroups contained approximately 160, 26 and 62 TCR-sequenced participants, respectively.

The time point label here, explained by the study, means: baseline before first vaccination. Vaccinee samples were obtained from the UK trials COV001 and COV002, which included a single-blind randomized controlled phase 2/3 trial of AZD1222 (ChAdOx1 nCoV-19) in healthy adults. Trial participant PBMC samples were collected at day 0 and day 28 after the second dose for TCRbeta chain sequencing. Findings and caveats that apply to the study as a whole: A significant rise in spike-specific TCR breadth and depth was observed after two AZD1222 doses relative to day 0 and relative to MenACWY recipients. The 56-69-year group was small, and its depth increase did not reach significance, likely because of low power. Only five or six AZD1222 recipients were SARS-CoV-2 seropositive at baseline, limiting conclusions about previously exposed vaccinees. Participants were mostly white British, with more females than males. The authors suggested clonal diversity may have been underestimated. CD4 TCRs associated with the vaccine covered the entire spike protein, and the dominant responses were in regions 160-218 and 743-854. Because no samples from the day 14 peak response were available, repertoires could be characterized only after the peak T cell response. Reportedly, almost half of the unique spike-specific TCRs recognized epitopes lying outside the regions that are mutated in the B.1.351 and B.1.1.7 variants.

V lost 4 bases and J lost 2 bases; the stretch between them is 17 bases long. The CDR3 goes from the cysteine to the phenylalanine over 16 residues. Only the CDR3 part of the read is kept: 48 bases, read in frame from the first base. Reading the germline V gene gives CDR1 SGHDN and CDR2 FVKESK. Of note for this clone: This clone's antigen is unknown. The record has no base qualities; no much larger clone is one base away.

The CDR3 regions of human TCRbeta chains were subjected to immunosequencing. The study's processing was this. Repertoire TCRs were checked for matches against a reference library of SARS-CoV-2-specific TCRs that had been generated using the MIRA antigen-specificity platform. Breadth meant the fraction of unique TCRs that were SARS-CoV-2-associated, whereas depth meant the fraction of total T cells that were SARS-CoV-2-associated. Using the MIRA data, each spike-specific TCR was mapped to the spike region that the TCR reacts to and placed in a CD4 or CD8 class. Log10-transformed breadth and depth values were compared by one-way ANOVA with Sidak's multiple comparisons tests. Not all clones reach the TCRdb copy of this immuneACCESS table, which keeps in-frame sequences only. Checked studies attribute under half of the gap to unresolved V genes and leave the rest unexplained. V and J calls and clone size come straight from that table; D and trimming were deduced from the DNA. The sample table contains approximately 82,000 clones; only one count was recorded for 90% of them. Of the sample, about 5.2% is held by the ten largest clones.

The TCR was taken from an adult in good health. The material was peripheral blood, obtained on day 0 of AZD1222 vaccination. This sequence uses TRBV14 and TRBJ2-5, with no confidently assigned D gene. The DNA is as follows: TGTGCCAGCAGCCCCCCCCCGACCGGACCTCAAGAGACCCAGTACTTC. Translated, it reads CASSPPPTGPQETQYF.